The 19 T cell receptor beta chains given below trace back to one sample, sequenced in a study of blood T cell repertoires in COVID-19. This table comes from immunoSEQ multiplex PCR, and its TCRdb copy is limited to in-frame clones, with some not included. This sample has some 72,000 clones, with approximately 84% found just once. Sequenced material: peripheral blood. These TCRs come from a man aged 45-65 years with COVID-19, enrolled during active disease.

This clone was observed once. The chain carries TRBV4-2 and TRBJ2-3; the match to TRBD2 covers 9 bases. With V trimmed by 3 bases and J by 5 bases, 9 bases remained unmatched. There are 16 residues in the CDR3. CDR1 is LGHNA, CDR2 YNFKEQ, per germline. The CDR3 DNA follows: TGTGCCAGCAGCCAGGATAGCGGGAGCGGAGGAGATACGCAGTATTTT. It encodes CASSQDSGSGGDTQYF.

The chain employs TRBV11-1 and TRBJ2-5; no definite D call. Germline CDR1 is SGHAT and CDR2 is FQDESV (reference sequence). V dropped 2 bases and J dropped 4 bases, with 8 bases sitting between them. The CDR3 contains 13 residues. The CDR3 DNA sequence: TGTGCCAGCAGCTTATCTACGGGAGAGACCCAGTACTTC. Its translation is CASSLSTGETQYF.

The rearrangement uses TRBV10-3 and TRBJ2-7; the match to TRBD2 covers 14 bases. The germline CDR1 and CDR2 sequences are ENHRY and SYGVKD. The CDR3 loop spans 16 amino acids. V lost 2 bases to trimming and J lost 4 bases; unmatched junction nucleotides: 4. Here the CDR3 reads CAISEPGLAGDYEQYF. CDR3 bases: TGTGCCATCAGTGAGCCGGGACTAGCGGGAGATTACGAGCAGTACTTC.

The rearrangement uses TRBV6-2 or TRBV6-3 and TRBJ1-5; D remains ambiguous. The V gene lost 0 bases and the J gene lost 6 bases, with 6 bases spanning the gap. Germline V CDR1 and CDR2: MNHEY, SVGEGT. This CDR3 is 13 amino acids long. This CDR3 reads CASSYSESQPQHF. The DNA for the CDR3 is TGTGCCAGCAGTTACTCGGAGTCTCAGCCCCAGCATTTT.

The table lists this clone with a count of one. The chain combines TRBV5-4 with TRBJ2-6; perhaps TRBD2 as D (6 bases). V lost 5 bases to trimming and J lost 1 base, with 13 bases between them. This CDR3 spans 16 amino acids. The germline gives CDR1 SGHNT, CDR2 YYREEE (reference sequence). CDR3 nucleotide sequence: TGTGCCAGCAGGCGGGGCGGTCTTTCTGGGGCCAACGTCCTGACTTTC. Encoded protein: CASRRGGLSGANVLTF. The whole variable domain, filled in from reference TRBV5-4 and TRBJ2-6, reads ETGVTQSPTHLIKTRGQQVTLRCSSQSGHNTVSWYQQALGQGPQFIFQYYREEENGRGNFPPRFSGLQFPNYSSELNVNALELDDSALYLCASRRGGLSGANVLTFGAGSRLTVL.

This clone was recorded a few times. Other nucleotide sequences from this sample produce the same CDR3. The gene calls are TRBV15 and TRBJ2-7, with D unresolved. CDR1 and CDR2 (germline): LNHNV, YYDKDF (reference sequence). V was cut by 0 bases and J by 4 bases, with 4 bases left in between. CDR3 length equals 12 residues. The CDR3 bases are TGTGCCACCAGCAGAGACTCGTACGAGCAGTACTTC. Its protein product is CATSRDSYEQYF.

The V and J genes are TRBV19 and TRBJ1-4; 8 bases line up with TRBD1. The J segment lost 3 bases and the V segment lost 6 bases, leaving 3 bases of the junction unmatched. The CDR3 covers 14 residues. The germline V gene has CDR1 LNHDA and CDR2 SQIVND (reference sequence). CDR3 sequence (DNA): TGTGCCAGTAGGACACAGGGGGCTAATGAAAAACTGTTTTTT. Translation gives CASRTQGANEKLFF. The full variable domain, rest sourced from reference TRBV19 and TRBJ1-4, is DGGITQSPKYLFRKEGQNVTLSCEQNLNHDAMYWYRQDPGQGLRLIYYSQIVNDFQKGDIAEGYSVSREKKESFPLTVTSAQKNPTAFYLCASRTQGANEKLFFGSGTQLSVL.

In nucleotides, the CDR3 is TGTGCCAGCAGCCAAGACAGGGGGCGCCGAAATGAGCAGTTCTTC. Protein sequence: CASSQDRGRRNEQFF. The genes are TRBV2 and TRBJ2-1; TRBD1 matches at 10 bases. The CDR3 totals 15 residues. The germline V gene encodes CDR1 SNHLY and CDR2 FYNNEI. With 6 bases clipped from V and 7 bases from J, the junction kept 9 bases outside the gene matches.

The V gene is TRBV2, the J gene TRBJ2-7, with D perhaps TRBD2 (6 bases). V dropped 6 bases and J dropped 0 bases, with 12 bases sitting between them. The V gene's germline CDR1 is SNHLY and CDR2 FYNNEI. This CDR3 comprises 14 residues. In nucleotides, the CDR3 is TGTGCCAGCAGCGGGGACTCTTACTCCTACGAGCAGTACTTC. It specifies CASSGDSYSYEQYF.

This chain links TRBV7-3 with TRBJ1-1, with a tentative D call TRBD1 (6 bases). The germline V and J ends were trimmed by 3 bases and 2 bases, with 7 bases remaining between them. This CDR3 comprises 13 residues. Germline assignment: CDR1 SGHTA and CDR2 FQGTGA. CDR3 nucleotides: TGTGCCAGCAGCTTGACAGGCAACACTGAAGCTTTCTTT. Its protein is CASSLTGNTEAFF.

CDR3 bases: TGTGCCAGCAGCCAAGACAGCACCGGGGAGCTGTTTTTT. Amino acid sequence: CASSQDSTGELFF. The gene calls are TRBV3-1 (or the pseudogene TRBV3-2) and TRBJ2-2; D gene ambiguous. Trimming cost V 0 bases and J 4 bases, with 3 bases left between them. Per the germline V gene, CDR1 is LGHDT and CDR2 is YNNKEL (reference sequence). The CDR3 sequence is 13 residues long.

V is TRBV2 and J is TRBJ1-1; 7 nucleotides agree with TRBD1. The V gene end was trimmed by 6 bases and the J gene end by 4 bases; junction bases not matched to a gene: 8. The length of the CDR3 is 14 residues. Germline V gives CDR1 SNHLY, CDR2 FYNNEI. The CDR3 loop reads CASRLTGKVTEAFF. The CDR3 region has the DNA TGTGCCAGCAGGCTGACAGGGAAGGTCACTGAAGCTTTCTTT.

The gene calls are TRBV9 and TRBJ2-6; TRBD1 might be the D (6 bases). Per germline, CDR1 SGDLS and CDR2 YYNGEE. This CDR3 spans 17 amino acids. V was shortened by 0 bases and J by 0 bases, with 10 bases between the two germline ends. The CDR3 nucleotides read TGTGCCAGCAGCGTAGATGTAGGGGGCTCTGGGGCCAACGTCCTGACTTTC. As protein: CASSVDVGGSGANVLTF.

The chain carries TRBV7-3 and TRBJ1-2; TRBD1 agrees at 9 bases. The CDR3 loop spans 13 amino acids. V was clipped by 6 bases and J by 5 bases; unmatched bases: 4. Germline V gene data show CDR1 as SGHTA and CDR2 as FQGTGA. The CDR3 sequence is CASSPGTGYGYTF. The CDR3 bases are TGTGCCAGCAGTCCCGGGACAGGGTATGGCTACACCTTC.

Of note for this clone: The same CDR3 can be traced to other DNA sequences in this sample. This sequence joins TRBV2 and TRBJ1-1, with D possibly TRBD1 on 5 matching bases. V dropped 5 bases and J dropped 1 base, with 8 bases sitting between them. The CDR3 sequence is 13 residues long. CDR1 and CDR2 from the germline V gene are SNHLY and FYNNEI. The DNA of the CDR3 is TGTGCCAGCAGTAGGCAGGGGAACACTGAAGCTTTCTTT. This gives the protein CASSRQGNTEAFF.

This clone was seen once. The chain uses TRBV11-2 and TRBJ2-2, with TRBD2 identical over 8 bases. CDR1 and CDR2 (germline): SGHAT, FQNNGV. This CDR3 is 17 amino acids long. Losses at the gene ends were 2 bases for V and 4 bases for J; bases not matched to a gene: 9. The CDR3 region is CASSLKVSGRATGELFF. CDR3 bases: TGTGCCAGCAGCTTAAAAGTGAGCGGGAGAGCCACCGGGGAGCTGTTTTTT.

This clone was picked up one time. The chain links TRBV4-2 to TRBJ1-4, with 12 nucleotides matching TRBD1. This CDR3 is built from 17 residues. V lost 2 bases to trimming and J lost 3 bases; unmatched junction nucleotides: 4. The V gene's germline CDR1 is LGHNA and CDR2 YNFKEQ. This chain's CDR3 is CASSQPGQGASNEKLFF. The CDR3 coding sequence is TGTGCCAGCAGCCAACCGGGACAGGGGGCTTCTAATGAAAAACTGTTTTTT.

A few counts support this clone. This chain connects TRBV6-1 to TRBJ1-3; D may be TRBD1 (6 bases). The germline V gene has CDR1 MNHNS and CDR2 SASEGT. There are 15 residues in the CDR3. Trimming shortened V by 3 bases and J by 0 bases, and 9 bases separated the two germline ends. Here the CDR3 reads CASSDQGSSGNTIYF. The CDR3 nucleotides read TGTGCCAGCAGTGATCAGGGGTCCTCTGGAAACACCATATATTTT.

Regarding this clone: Its ends do not fully match the called genes, so a read error is possible. V gene TRBV6-5 combines with J gene TRBJ1-1, with TRBD1 as a possible D gene (6 bases). Germline V lookup: CDR1 MNHEY, CDR2 SVGAGI. CDR3 length: 14 amino acids. This CDR3 is CASGYRDMNTEAFF. The CDR3, as DNA: TGTGCCAGCGGTTACAGGGACATGAACACTGAAGCTTTCTTT.